This entry lists 25 T cell receptor beta chains sequenced from one sample in a study of OX40 agonist ivuxolimab in advanced cancers. Here immunoSEQ multiplex PCR was the method, and the copy in TCRdb shows in-frame clones only, minus some. The repertoire holds 40,000 to 50,000 clones, with almost 90% as singletons. The sequencing here drew on CD4+ or CD8+ T cells sorted from blood, taken in a trial of the OX40 agonist ivuxolimab. The receptors originated from an adult with an advanced solid tumor such as melanoma, head and neck, liver or kidney cancer.

In this sample, this clone turned up once. The chain employs TRBV5-1 and TRBJ2-3; the D gene is possibly TRBD2 (5 bases). V lost 5 bases and J 8 bases, leaving 18 bases between the germline ends. This CDR3 spans 14 amino acids. Germline lookup yields CDR1 SGHRS and CDR2 YFSETQ. This CDR3 is CASRPTQGLSTQYF. CDR3 sequence (DNA): TGCGCCAGCAGGCCAACCCAAGGACTGTCTACGCAGTATTTT. The whole variable domain, remainder taken from reference TRBV5-1 and TRBJ2-3, is KAGVTQTPRYLIKTRGQQVTLSCSPISGHRSVSWYQQTPGQGLQFLFEYFSETQRNKGNFPGRFSGRQFSNSRSEMNVSTLELGDSALYLCASRPTQGLSTQYFGPGTRLTVL.

J is TRBJ2-2 and V is TRBV7-2, with 7 bases aligning to TRBD2. Trimming took 5 bases from V and 6 from J; bases not matched to a gene: 12. The length of the CDR3 is 16 residues. Germline loops: CDR1 SGHTA, CDR2 FQGNSA. This CDR3 is CASSRSGGGVAGELFF. The CDR3 DNA reads as TGTGCCAGCAGCCGCAGTGGCGGGGGTGTCGCCGGGGAGCTGTTTTTT.

The DNA of the CDR3 is TGTGCCGGATCCGGGACTAGCGGCCTCAATGAGCAGTTCTTC. Its protein is CAGSGTSGLNEQFF. This chain connects TRBV2 to TRBJ2-1, with TRBD2 matching 11 bases. The CDR3 runs 14 residues. J was trimmed by 6 bases and V by 11 bases; bases with no gene match: 9. Germline assignment: CDR1 SNHLY and CDR2 FYNNEI. Full variable domain (outside the CDR3, taken from reference TRBV2 and TRBJ2-1): EPEVTQTPSHQVTQMGQEVILRCVPISNHLYFYWYRQILGQKVEFLVSFYNNEISEKSEIFDDQFSVERPDGSNFTLKIRSTKLEDSAMYFCAGSGTSGLNEQFFGPGTRLTVL.

This sequence joins TRBV4-2 and TRBJ2-1; 13 positions agree with TRBD2. The CDR3 contains 14 residues. Germline V gene data show CDR1 as LGHNA and CDR2 as YNFKEQ. V lost 4 bases to trimming and J lost 9 bases; unmatched junction nucleotides: 3. The CDR3 reads CASSLGLAGVEQFF. Written as DNA, the CDR3 is TGTGCCAGCAGCCTAGGACTAGCGGGAGTTGAGCAGTTCTTC.

The chain is built from TRBV4-3 and TRBJ2-7; D might be TRBD1 (5 bases). Germline V gene lookup returns CDR1 LGHNA and CDR2 YSLEER. The CDR3 is 14 amino acids. V lost 2 bases, J lost 6 bases, and 14 bases lay in between. CDR3 nucleotides: TGCGCCAGCAGCCAAACAGGAGAGAGAGTCGAGCAGTACTTC. Its protein is CASSQTGERVEQYF.

The V gene is TRBV30, the J gene TRBJ2-3; D is unresolved. In germline, CDR1 is GTSNPN, CDR2 SVGIG (reference sequence). V lost 4 bases and J lost 4, with 12 bases in between. This CDR3 has 13 amino acids. CDR3 sequence: CAWTFDVADTQYF. DNA for the CDR3: TGTGCCTGGACGTTTGACGTCGCAGATACGCAGTATTTT.

This clone was recorded only once. CDR3: CASSLGQGAQNEQFF. CDR3 DNA: TGTGCCAGCAGCCTCGGACAGGGGGCGCAAAATGAGCAGTTCTTC. The chain joins TRBV7-8 to TRBJ2-1; 11 positions match TRBD1. This CDR3 comprises 15 residues. The trim removed 5 bases at V and 7 bases at J, leaving 7 bases unmatched. CDR1 SGHVS and CDR2 FQNEAQ come from the germline V gene.

V usage is TRBV7-9 and J usage is TRBJ1-1; a weak D match, TRBD1 (6 bases). This CDR3 has 14 residues. The germline V and J ends were trimmed by 5 bases and 6 bases, with 16 bases remaining between them. From germline, CDR1 is SEHNR and CDR2 FQNEAQ (reference sequence). CDR3 in DNA: TGTGCCAGCAGCCGAAAGGGGGGAAGCGCTGAAGCTTTCTTT. Residues: CASSRKGGSAEAFF.

V usage is TRBV7-6 and J usage is TRBJ2-1, with D hard to call. CDR3 size: 12 residues. Between the trimmed V and J ends, which lost 2 bases and 7 bases, there was a span of 6 bases. The germline CDR1 and CDR2 sequences are SGHVS and FNYEAQ. DNA of the CDR3: TGTGCCAGCAGCTTACGAAGGAATGAGCAGTTCTTC. The encoded protein is CASSLRRNEQFF.

Only one count was recorded for this clone. The J gene is TRBJ2-5, the V gene TRBV5-1, with 7 bases matching TRBD1. The CDR3 has 17 residues. V lost 1 base to trimming and J lost 4 bases; unmatched junction nucleotides: 13. Germline V gene data show CDR1 as SGHRS and CDR2 as YFSETQ. This CDR3 reads CASSLRPFENRGETQYF. CDR3 DNA sequence: TGCGCCAGCAGCTTGCGACCATTTGAGAACAGGGGAGAGACCCAGTACTTC.

The chain has TRBV7-2 and TRBJ1-1; D ambiguous. There are 11 residues in the CDR3. The germline V gene encodes CDR1 SGHTA and CDR2 FQGNSA. The V and J ends lost 4 bases and 6 bases respectively, with 6 bases between them. This CDR3 is CASSSWPEAFF. CDR3 bases: TGTGCCAGCAGCTCCTGGCCTGAAGCTTTCTTT.

The chain recombines TRBV18 with TRBJ2-7; 8 bases map to TRBD1. This CDR3 region has 14 residues. V trimming: 4 bases; J trimming: 2 bases; junction bases outside the gene matches: 4. Germline-derived CDR1 and CDR2 are KGHSH and LQKENI. CDR3 amino acids: CASSLDRGAYEQYF. The CDR3 DNA reads as TGTGCCAGCTCACTTGACAGGGGCGCCTACGAGCAGTACTTC.

The chain couples TRBV19 to TRBJ1-4; D unresolved. Per germline, CDR1 LNHDA and CDR2 SQIVND (reference sequence). The CDR3 spans 10 residues. V lost 9 bases to trimming and J lost 8 bases, with 7 bases between them. CDR3: CASHGEKLFF. CDR3 DNA sequence: TGTGCCAGCCACGGGGAAAAACTGTTTTTT.

This clone showed up just once. V usage is TRBV7-2 and J usage is TRBJ2-1; 13 nucleotides agree with TRBD2. CDR1 SGHTA and CDR2 FQGNSA come from the germline V gene. Trimming took 2 bases from V and 7 from J; bases not matched to a gene: 5. CDR3 length equals 16 residues. DNA of the CDR3: TGTGCCAGCAGCTTACAGGGACTAGCGGGATTGAATGAGCAGTTCTTC. Residues: CASSLQGLAGLNEQFF.

V usage is TRBV5-1 and J usage is TRBJ2-7; a possible D gene is TRBD1 (5 bases). Per germline, CDR1 SGHRS and CDR2 YFSETQ. Trimming pared 2 bases from V and 3 bases from J, leaving 12 bases between. The CDR3 totals 14 residues. The CDR3 DNA is TGCGCCAGCAGCTTACAGGAAAAGAACTACGAGCAGTACTTC. Amino acid sequence: CASSLQEKNYEQYF.

The CDR3, as DNA: TGTGCCTGGACCGTAGGGGGGGCAGATACGCAGTATTTT. Its protein product is CAWTVGGADTQYF. The chain employs TRBV30 and TRBJ2-3; TRBD2 is a possible D gene (7 bases). Trimming pared 4 bases from V and 4 bases from J, leaving 12 bases between. This CDR3 is 13 amino acids long. Germline CDR1 GTSNPN, CDR2 SVGIG (reference sequence).

The chain has TRBV11-2 and TRBJ1-3; the D is unclear. The CDR3 has 15 amino acids. The germline gives CDR1 SGHAT, CDR2 FQNNGV. Trimming shortened V by 4 bases and J by 2 bases, and 12 bases separated the two germline ends. The CDR3 nucleotides are TGTGCCAGCAGCTCCGCCCATGGGCCTGGAAACACCATATATTTT. This translates into CASSSAHGPGNTIYF.

This clone was seen only once. J is TRBJ2-3 and V is TRBV30, with D perhaps TRBD2 (7 bases). V lost 1 base, J lost 1 base, and 15 bases lay in between. CDR1 is GTSNPN and CDR2 is SVGIG in the germline V gene (reference sequence). This CDR3 comprises 16 residues. The CDR3 region has the DNA TGTGCCTGGAGTGCTCTTTGGGGGGGCCGCACAGATACGCAGTATTTT. This encodes CAWSALWGGRTDTQYF.

The CDR3 nucleotides are TGTGCCATCAAAGGGGACAGGGAGGTTATCACTGAAGCTTTCTTT. Its protein is CAIKGDREVITEAFF. This chain joins TRBV10-3 and TRBJ1-1, with 9 bases aligning to TRBD1. The CDR3 extends over 15 amino acids. The germline V gene encodes CDR1 ENHRY and CDR2 SYGVKD. Trimming removed 7 bases from V and 4 bases from J; junction bases left unmatched: 10.

The chain is built from TRBV29-1 and TRBJ2-7, with 9 bases identical to TRBD2. Germline CDR1 and CDR2: SQVTM and ANQGSEA. The CDR3 is made up of 15 amino acids. The ends lost 5 bases at V and 1 base at J; junction bases unmatched: 9. The CDR3, as DNA: TGCAGCGTTTTTAAGCTAGCGGGACTATCCTACGAGCAGTACTTC. Residues: CSVFKLAGLSYEQYF.

This clone was recorded only once. This sequence joins TRBV2 and TRBJ1-4, with D unclear. This CDR3 has 12 amino acids. V was pared by 6 bases and J by 10 bases, with 12 bases between. Germline CDR1 reads SNHLY; CDR2 reads FYNNEI. In nucleotides, the CDR3 is TGTGCCAGCAGCTCCAACCCGGGAAAACTGTTTTTT. Its protein is CASSSNPGKLFF.

J is TRBJ2-4 and V is TRBV19, with D tentatively TRBD1 (7 bases). Germline V gives CDR1 LNHDA, CDR2 SQIVND (reference sequence). The CDR3 totals 14 residues. The V gene lost 7 bases and the J gene lost 8 bases, with 18 bases spanning the gap. CDR3 coding DNA: TGTGCCAGTAAGAGGCAGGGGGGTAGGGACATTCAGTACTTC. Protein: CASKRQGGRDIQYF.

The table lists this clone with a few counts. J is TRBJ2-3 and V is TRBV9; tentative D call: TRBD1 (5 bases). The CDR3 is 15 amino acids. Germline CDR1 and CDR2: SGDLS and YYNGEE. With 2 bases removed from V and 2 bases from J, the gap between germline ends came to 12 bases. The CDR3: CASSVNRRATDTQYF. In DNA form, the CDR3 reads TGTGCCAGCAGCGTCAACAGGCGAGCCACAGATACGCAGTATTTT.

V is TRBV6-5 and J is TRBJ2-7; 7 bases align to TRBD1. The CDR3 totals 14 residues. Germline V CDR1 and CDR2: MNHEY, SVGAGI. Unmatched junction bases numbered 8, after V lost 6 bases and J lost 3 bases. CDR3 sequence reads: CASRGTGEFYEQYF. The CDR3 DNA sequence: TGTGCCAGCAGGGGAACAGGGGAGTTCTACGAGCAGTACTTC.

This chain links TRBV5-6 with TRBJ1-3; D gene uncertain. CDR3 size: 14 residues. Trimming cost V 2 bases and J 0 bases, with 6 bases left between them. Per the germline V gene, CDR1 is SGHDT and CDR2 is YYEEEE. CDR3 DNA sequence: TGTGCCAGCAGCTTAATCTACTCTGGAAACACCATATATTTT. It encodes CASSLIYSGNTIYF. Complete variable domain (other parts from reference TRBV5-6 and TRBJ1-3): DAGVTQSPTHLIKTRGQQVTLRCSPKSGHDTVSWYQQALGQGPQFIFQYYEEEERQRGNFPDRFSGHQFPNYSSELNVNALLLGDSALYLCASSLIYSGNTIYFGEGSWLTVV.